The clone carrying this TCR beta chain was detected ten times or more. The sample belongs to a study of neurological immune-mediated disorders. One entry per CDR3 protein results from TCRdb running MiXCR on the 5' RACE reads. This repertoire shows approximately 70,000 distinct CDR3 sequences, under 5.5% found once; its top ten account for 2% to 2.5%. Trimming took 5 bases from V and 5 from J, leaving 9 bases between them. CDR3 length equals 11 residues. CDR1 and CDR2 (germline): DFQATT, SNEGSKA (reference sequence). The gene calls are TRBV20-1 and TRBJ2-5; D uncertain. Sequenced input: PBMCs. The clonotype was recovered from a woman in her 70s with multiple sclerosis. DNA for the CDR3: TGCAGTGCTCGTTTGGGGGAGACCCAGTACTTC. It is translated as CSARLGETQYF.